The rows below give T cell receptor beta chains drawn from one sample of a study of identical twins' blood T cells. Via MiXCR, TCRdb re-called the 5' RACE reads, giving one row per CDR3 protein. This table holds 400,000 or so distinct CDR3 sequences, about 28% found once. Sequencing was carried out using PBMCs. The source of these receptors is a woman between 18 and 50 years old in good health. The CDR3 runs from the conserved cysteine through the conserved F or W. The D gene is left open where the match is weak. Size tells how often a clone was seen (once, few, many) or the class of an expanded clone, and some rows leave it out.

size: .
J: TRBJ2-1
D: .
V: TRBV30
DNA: TGTGCCTGGACGGGTTACAATGAGCAGTTCTTC
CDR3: CAWTGYNEQFF

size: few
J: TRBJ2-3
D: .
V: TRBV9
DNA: TGTGCCAGCAGCACCCCGGTGGGAGTTTCCACAGATACGCAGTATTTT
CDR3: CASSTPVGVSTDTQYF

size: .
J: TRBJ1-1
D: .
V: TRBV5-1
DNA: TGCGCCAGCAGCGCCTTTCGGACAGACACTGAAGCTTTCTTT
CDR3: CASSAFRTDTEAFF

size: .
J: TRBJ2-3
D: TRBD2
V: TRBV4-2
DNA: TGTGCCAGCAGCCTCTTAAGCGGGGGGACCACAGATACGCAGTATTTT
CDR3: CASSLLSGGTTDTQYF

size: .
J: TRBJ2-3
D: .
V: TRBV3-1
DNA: TGTGCCAGCATGCTACTCAGCCCCACGGGTACGCAGTATTTT
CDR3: CASMLLSPTGTQYF

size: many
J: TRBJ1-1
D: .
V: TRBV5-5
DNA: TGTGCCAGCAGCCAAAAGAACACTGAAGCTTTCTTT
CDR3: CASSQKNTEAFF

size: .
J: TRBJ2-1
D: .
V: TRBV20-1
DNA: TGCAGTGCTAGTGTGGCGGGGCATTGGGAGCAGTTCTTC
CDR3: CSASVAGHWEQFF

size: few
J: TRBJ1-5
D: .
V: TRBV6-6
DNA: TGTGCCAGCAGTCAAAACAGGGCCGAAAATCAGCCCCAGCATTTT
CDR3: CASSQNRAENQPQHF

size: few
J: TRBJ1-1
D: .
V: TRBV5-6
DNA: TGTGCCAGCACCCTTTTGGGGAGAAACACTGAAGCTTTCTTT
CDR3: CASTLLGRNTEAFF

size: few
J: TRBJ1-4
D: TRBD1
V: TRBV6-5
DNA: TGTGCCAGTCGGGACAGCCGGGAAAAACTGTTTTTT
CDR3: CASRDSREKLFF

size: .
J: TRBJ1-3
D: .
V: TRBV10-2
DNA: TGCGCCAGCAGTGGGTACGCCGGGGCATTGGGAAACACCATATATTTT
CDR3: CASSGYAGALGNTIYF

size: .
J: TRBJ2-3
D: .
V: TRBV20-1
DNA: TGCAGTGCTGGGGTAACGAAGCGCACAGATACGCAGTATTTT
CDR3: CSAGVTKRTDTQYF

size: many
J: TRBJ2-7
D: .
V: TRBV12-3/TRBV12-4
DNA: TGTGCCAGCAGTTTGTCCGGGTTATCCTCCTACGAGCAGTACTTC
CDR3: CASSLSGLSSYEQYF

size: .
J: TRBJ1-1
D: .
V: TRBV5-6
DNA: TGTGCCAGCAGCTTGGCCGCCGGGGCTGAAGCTTTCTTT
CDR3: CASSLAAGAEAFF

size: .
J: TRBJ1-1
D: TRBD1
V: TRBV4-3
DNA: TGCGCCAGCAGCCATCCCGGGACAGGTGAAGCTTTCTTT
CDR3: CASSHPGTGEAFF

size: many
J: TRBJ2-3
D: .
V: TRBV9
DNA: TGTGCCAGCAGCGTAGGGGGCAGCACAGATACGCAGTATTTT
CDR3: CASSVGGSTDTQYF

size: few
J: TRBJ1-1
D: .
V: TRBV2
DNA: TGTGCCAGCAGTTACGGACAGTTTTCTGAAGCTTTCTTT
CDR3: CASSYGQFSEAFF

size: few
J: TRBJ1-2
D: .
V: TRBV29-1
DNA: TGCAGCGTTGCTGGGGTGACCCCCTATGGCTACACCTTC
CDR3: CSVAGVTPYGYTF

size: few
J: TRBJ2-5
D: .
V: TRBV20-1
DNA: TGCAGTGCTCATAGGGGGATCCAAGAGACCCAGTACTTC
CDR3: CSAHRGIQETQYF

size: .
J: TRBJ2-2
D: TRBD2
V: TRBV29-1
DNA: TGCAGCGCCACTAGCGCCCTCACCGGGGAGCTGTTTTTT
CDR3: CSATSALTGELFF

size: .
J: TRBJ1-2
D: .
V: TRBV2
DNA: TGTGCCAGCAGCTACTTAGACGCGACGGGAGGCTACACCTTC
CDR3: CASSYLDATGGYTF

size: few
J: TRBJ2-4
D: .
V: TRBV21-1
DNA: TGTGCCAGCAGCATCTCAACAGGGTTACTAGCCAAAAACATTCAGTACTTC
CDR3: CASSISTGLLAKNIQYF

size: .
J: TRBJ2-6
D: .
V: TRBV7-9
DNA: TGTGCCAGCAGCCCGGAGTCTGGGGCCAACGTCCTGACTTTC
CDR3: CASSPESGANVLTF

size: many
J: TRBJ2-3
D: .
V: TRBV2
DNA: TGTGCCAGCCCTACCCCAGATACGCAGTATTTT
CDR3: CASPTPDTQYF

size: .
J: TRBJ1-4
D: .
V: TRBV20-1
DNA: TGCAGTGCTTCTACATGGGCAACTAATGAAAAACTGTTTTTT
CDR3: CSASTWATNEKLFF

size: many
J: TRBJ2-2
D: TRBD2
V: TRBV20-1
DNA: TGCTCAACCGGGAGGGCCGGGGAGCTGTTTTTT
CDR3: CSTGRAGELFF

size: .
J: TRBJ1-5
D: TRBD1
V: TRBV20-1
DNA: TGCAGTGCGACAGGGGGCGGGTTAGAAGAAGCCCGGCATTTT
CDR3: CSATGGGLEEARHF

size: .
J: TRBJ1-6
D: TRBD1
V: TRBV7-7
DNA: TGTGCCTACCCAGGGGGCAATTCACCCCTCCACTTT
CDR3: CAYPGGNSPLHF

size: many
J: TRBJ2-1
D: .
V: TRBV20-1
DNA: TGCAGTGCTCAGACTATTCCCGAGCAGTTCTTC
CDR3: CSAQTIPEQFF

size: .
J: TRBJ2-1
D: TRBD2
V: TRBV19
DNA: TGTGCCAGTAGTACGGGACTAGCGACAGACAATGAGCAGTTCTTC
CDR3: CASSTGLATDNEQFF

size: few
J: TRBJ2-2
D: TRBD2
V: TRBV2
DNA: TGTGCCAGCAGTTCGTCACTAGCGGGGGGGGACACCGGGGAGCTGTTTTTT
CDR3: CASSSSLAGGDTGELFF

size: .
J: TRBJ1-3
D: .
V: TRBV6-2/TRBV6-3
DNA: TGTGCCAGCAGATACCGCGGGGACGCCGGAAACACCATATATTTT
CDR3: CASRYRGDAGNTIYF

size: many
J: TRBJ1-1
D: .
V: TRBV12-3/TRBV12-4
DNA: TGTGCCAGCAGTTCCCGGGAGGGTGGCACTGAAGCTTTCTTT
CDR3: CASSSREGGTEAFF

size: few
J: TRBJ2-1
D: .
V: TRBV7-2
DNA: TGTGCCAGCAGCTTAGGTAGTATCGATGAGCAGTTCTTC
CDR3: CASSLGSIDEQFF

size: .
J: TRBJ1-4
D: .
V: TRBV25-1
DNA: TGTGCCAGCAGCCCTTCGGGGTATGAAAAACTGTTTTTT
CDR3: CASSPSGYEKLFF

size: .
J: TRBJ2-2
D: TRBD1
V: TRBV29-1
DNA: TGCAGCGCTGAGAAAACCCGGACAGGGGACAGGGGATTCACCGGGGAGCTGTTTTTT
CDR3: CSAEKTRTGDRGFTGELFF

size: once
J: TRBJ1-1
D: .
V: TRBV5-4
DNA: TGTGCCAGCAGCTTGGTCTGGGGCCAAACTGAAGCTTTCTTT
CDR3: CASSLVWGQTEAFF

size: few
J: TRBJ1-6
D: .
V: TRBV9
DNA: TGTGCCAGCAGCGTAGGGGTCAAATACGATAATTCACCCCTCCACTTT
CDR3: CASSVGVKYDNSPLHF

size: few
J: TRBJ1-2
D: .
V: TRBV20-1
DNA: TGCAGTGCTGCCCCCGAAGGGTCTTTTGGCTACACCTTC
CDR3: CSAAPEGSFGYTF

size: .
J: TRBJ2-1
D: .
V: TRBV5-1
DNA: TGCGCCAGCAATAAAGGGCTCCACAATGAGCAGTTCTTC
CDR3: CASNKGLHNEQFF

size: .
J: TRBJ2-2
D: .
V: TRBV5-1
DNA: TGCGCCAGCAGCTTGGTCAGGACCGGGGAGCTGTTTTTT
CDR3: CASSLVRTGELFF

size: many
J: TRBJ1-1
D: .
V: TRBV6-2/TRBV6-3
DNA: TGTGCCAGCAGTTACGTTCGGGACACTGAAGCTTTCTTT
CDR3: CASSYVRDTEAFF

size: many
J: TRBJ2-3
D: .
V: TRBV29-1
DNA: TGCAGCGTTGAAGGGGGCAAAAATACGCAGTATTTT
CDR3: CSVEGGKNTQYF

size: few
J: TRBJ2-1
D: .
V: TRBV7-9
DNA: TGTGCCAGCAGCCCATACCCAGGTAACTCCTACAATGAGCAGTTCTTC
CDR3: CASSPYPGNSYNEQFF

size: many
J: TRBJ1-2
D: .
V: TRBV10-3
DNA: TGTGCCGTCTCGGACCCAGCTAACTATGGCTACACCTTC
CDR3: CAVSDPANYGYTF

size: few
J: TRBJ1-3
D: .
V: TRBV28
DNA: TGTGCCAGCATGGAGGGGTCGGACACCATATATTTT
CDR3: CASMEGSDTIYF

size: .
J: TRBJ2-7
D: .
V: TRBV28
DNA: TGTGCCAGCAGTACTGTGGACTCAATCTTTTACGAGCAGTACTTC
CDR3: CASSTVDSIFYEQYF

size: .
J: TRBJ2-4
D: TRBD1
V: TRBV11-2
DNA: TGTGCCAGCAACCCGACAGGGGGAAAAAACATTCAGTACTTC
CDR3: CASNPTGGKNIQYF

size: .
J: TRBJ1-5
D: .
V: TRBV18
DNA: TGTGCCAGCTCCCAGTCCCCTCCGGGACTTAGTCAGCCCCAGCATTTT
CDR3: CASSQSPPGLSQPQHF

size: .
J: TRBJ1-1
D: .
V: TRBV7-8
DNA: TGTGCCAGCAGCTTCCGGGGGAGGGAGGACACTGAAGCTTTCTTT
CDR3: CASSFRGREDTEAFF